This TCR beta chain stems from a study of shared clonotypes between healthy human individuals. Naivety among CD8 cells was defined by CD45RO negativity and positive CCR7 selection, thereby excluding terminally differentiated effector memory CD45RA+ cells. Germline V CDR1 and CDR2: LNHDA, SQIVND (reference sequence). V was trimmed by 3 bases and J by 2 bases, leaving 17 bases between them. The CDR3 spans 16 residues. Per the authors' pipeline: With immunoSEQ giving junction-only sequences and no quality scores, filtering differed. The assay was immunoSEQ multiplex PCR, and TCRdb's table has in-frame clones only and misses some. D and trimming were read from the DNA, whereas the V and J calls and clone size are those reported in that table. The table includes about 2,100,000 clones, more than 85% detected once.

Specimen: naive CD8+ T cells from PBMCs. The genes are TRBV19 and TRBJ2-7; no reliable D call. The clonotype was recovered from a man in his late teens or twenties in good health. Some clones in this sample may be carry-over from other donors' samples. The CDR3 here is CASSIVGTIGPYEQYF. The CDR3 nucleotides read TGTGCCAGTAGTATTGTCGGTACAATCGGTCCCTACGAGCAGTACTTC.